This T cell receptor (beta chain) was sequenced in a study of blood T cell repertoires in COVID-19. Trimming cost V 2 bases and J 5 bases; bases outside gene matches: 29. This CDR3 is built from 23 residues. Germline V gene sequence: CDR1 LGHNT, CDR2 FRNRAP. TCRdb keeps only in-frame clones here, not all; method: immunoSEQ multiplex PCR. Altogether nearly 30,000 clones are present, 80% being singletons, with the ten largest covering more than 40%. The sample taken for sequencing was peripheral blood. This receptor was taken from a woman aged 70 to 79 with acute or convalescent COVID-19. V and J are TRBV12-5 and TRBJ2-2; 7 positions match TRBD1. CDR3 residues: CASGLPYSNPPGQPKYRTGELFF. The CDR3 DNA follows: TGTGCTAGTGGTTTGCCCTACTCCAACCCCCCGGGACAGCCGAAGTATCGAACCGGGGAGCTGTTTTTT.